This is a list of T cell receptor beta chains from one sample in a study of Ad26.COV2.S vaccination and SARS-CoV-2 variants. Only in-frame clones appear in the TCRdb table, and some are missing; sequencing was by immunoSEQ multiplex PCR. Of more than 300,000 clones in the sample, 86% were seen once. Sequenced here: peripheral blood, sampled in a trial of Ad26.COV2.S vaccine versus placebo. All receptors come from a person aged 18-60 years who received the Ad26.COV2.S COVID-19 vaccine or a placebo. The CDR3 runs from the conserved cysteine through the conserved F or W. A D gene is named only where the DNA matches it firmly. Size is omitted from some rows. Given values are once, few, many or a class for expanded clones.

clone_size,j_call,d_call,v_call,cdr3_nt,cdr3_aa
NA,TRBJ2-3,TRBD2,TRBV10-3,TGTGCCATCAAGGACAGCGGGGGCGACACAGATACGCAGTATTTT,CAIKDSGGDTDTQYF
once,TRBJ2-2,NA,TRBV10-3,TGTGCCATCAGTGAGATAGGGGCCGGGGAGCTGTTTTTT,CAISEIGAGELFF
NA,TRBJ2-5,NA,TRBV7-9,TGTGCCAGCAGCTTAAGCCCACAAGAGACCCAGTACTTC,CASSLSPQETQYF
once,TRBJ1-5,NA,TRBV27,TGTGCCAGCGGAGTGAGACAGCCCCAGCATTTT,CASGVRQPQHF
NA,TRBJ2-1,TRBD2,TRBV6-2/TRBV6-3,TGTGCCAGCAGTTACTCGGGGACCTCAGGACTAGTCCCGTTCTTC,CASSYSGTSGLVPFF
NA,TRBJ2-3,NA,TRBV18,TGTGCCAGCTCACCACCCGAGTTAAGTGTCTTGGGTACGCAGTATTTT,CASSPPELSVLGTQYF
NA,TRBJ2-1,TRBD1,TRBV25-1,TGTGCCAGCAGCCCTACCTTGGGACAGTTATCCTACAATGAGCAGTTCTTC,CASSPTLGQLSYNEQFF
NA,TRBJ1-2,NA,TRBV5-6,TGTGCCAGCAGCTGGGGACCTCAGGGGAAGGGCTATGGCTACACCTTC,CASSWGPQGKGYGYTF
NA,TRBJ1-3,TRBD1,TRBV2,TGTGCCAGCAGTGCCCAGGGGGCATACACCATATATTTT,CASSAQGAYTIYF
NA,TRBJ2-2,NA,TRBV11-2,TGTGCCAGCAGCTTAATAGGTCCGTGGAACACCGGGGAGCTGTTTTTT,CASSLIGPWNTGELFF
NA,TRBJ2-3,NA,TRBV18,TGTGCCAGCTCACCAAGTGGGCACACCAGCACAGATACGCAGTATTTT,CASSPSGHTSTDTQYF
NA,TRBJ1-1,NA,TRBV11-2,TGTGCCAGCAGCCTGGTAGGAGGGGGTAGGAACACTGAAGCTTTCTTT,CASSLVGGGRNTEAFF
NA,TRBJ2-5,NA,TRBV5-1,TGCGCCAGCAGCTTGGGAGCGTACCAAGAGACCCAGTACTTC,CASSLGAYQETQYF
NA,TRBJ2-7,NA,TRBV7-2,TGTGCCAGCAGCTTAGATGGACGGGGGCCGTACTACGAGCAGTACTTC,CASSLDGRGPYYEQYF
NA,TRBJ2-7,NA,TRBV29-1,TGCAGCGTTTCCGATGGACTCTCCTACGAGCAGTACTTC,CSVSDGLSYEQYF
NA,TRBJ2-5,NA,TRBV12-2,TGTGCAAGTCGCTCCCGACTAGCGGGGGGGCAAGTGACCCAGTACTTC,CASRSRLAGGQVTQYF
NA,TRBJ2-7,NA,TRBV11-2,TGTGCCAGCAGCCCAGGGGGGTACGAGCAGTACTTC,CASSPGGYEQYF
NA,TRBJ2-7,TRBD1,TRBV6-2/TRBV6-3,TGTGCCAGCAGCTCCCGGGACAGCCATACCTACGAGCAGTACTTC,CASSSRDSHTYEQYF
NA,TRBJ1-3,NA,TRBV11-2,TGTGCCAGCAGCCCCCGCAGCTCTGGAAACACCATATATTTT,CASSPRSSGNTIYF
NA,TRBJ2-3,NA,TRBV7-6,TGTGCCAGCAGCCCACAGGGCGGGTTCTTAACGGAGACAGATACGCAGTATTTT,CASSPQGGFLTETDTQYF
NA,TRBJ1-3,NA,TRBV19,TGTGCCAGTAGGGAGCCCAGCTCTGGAAACACCATATATTTT,CASREPSSGNTIYF
NA,TRBJ1-1,TRBD1,TRBV6-2/TRBV6-3,TGTGCCAGCAGCCCTGCGGACAGGGGGCGGACTGAAGCTTTCTTT,CASSPADRGRTEAFF
NA,TRBJ1-1,TRBD1,TRBV30,TGTGCCTGGACCTCGGACAGGGGGCACACTGAAGCTTTCTTT,CAWTSDRGHTEAFF
NA,TRBJ2-3,TRBD2,TRBV7-2,TGTGCCAGCAGGGTAGCGGGGACAGATACGCAGTATTTT,CASRVAGTDTQYF